This T cell receptor (beta chain) was captured by sequencing in a study of identical twins (TCRdb year 2016). The study in broad terms: To test whether fetal clonotypes persist, the study used deep sequencing on TCR alpha and beta repertoires from monozygotic twins, unrelated adults of various ages, and cord blood. Replicate twin experiments were performed at different times using different library preparation protocols to rule out contamination. What the research found in general, with its limitations: Excess twin sharing in beta out-of-frame sequences was weaker because fewer shared sequences lowered the signal-to-noise ratio. Because the same donors could not be followed over many years, the conclusions relied on cross-sectional statistical analysis. Zero-insertion analyses could be partly confounded by invariant T cells such as MAIT and iNKT, although diverse VJ usage argued against such confounding for most clonotypes. Compared with coincidental sharing between unrelated individuals, out-of-frame TCR alpha sequences shared between twins had an excess of sequences with low generation probability. Abundant cord blood beta clonotypes carried fewer insertions; young adult naive repertoires showed a weaker similar trend, while memory repertoires showed none. Recombination models systematically underestimated out-of-frame TCR alpha sharing in monozygotic twins but agreed with sharing between unrelated individuals.

The library was prepared using 5' RACE. The reads were generated on an Illumina HiSeq 2000. Template switching introduced a universal primer binding site; the final cDNA contained a unique molecular identifier, enabling accurate counting of TCR cDNA molecules. First-strand cDNA for TCR alpha and beta chains was synthesized from specific primers in the conserved constant-segment region. To control for contamination, every cDNA library was double barcoded, receiving both a SMART-Mk sample barcode and Illumina barcodes. Two successive PCR steps introduced TruSeq adapter sequences along with Illumina sample barcodes. TCR alpha and beta cDNA libraries were sequenced on the Illumina HiSeq platform with custom primers. Per the original workflow: Raw reads were processed with MiGEC to extract unique molecular identifiers, and MiXCR was used to determine CDR3 positions. For each individual, recombination models were inferred using an EM algorithm with the repgenHMM and IGoR tools. Shared clonotype analysis was performed with the tcR package in R, normalizing sharing by the product of cloneset sizes. Out-of-frame nonproductive sequences were analyzed to study raw recombination free of thymic and clonal selection effects. TCRdb reprocessing: public reads trimmed at Q25 with fastp, clones called with MiXCR, in-frame beta chains kept. Here each entry gathers all rows of one CDR3 protein and keeps the most common genes and DNA. None of the V and J calls come from the authors' own analysis; TCRdb made them. Across this sample there are 520,000 or so distinct CDR3 sequences, with roughly a fifth seen only once. Jointly, the top ten make up around 0.9% of the sample.

Only healthy Caucasian donors were included. The twin cohort comprised three pairs of female monozygotic twins, all aged roughly 18 to 30 years. Positive isolation kits from Invitrogen were used to isolate CD4+ and CD8+ T cell populations. Reading the germline V gene (reference sequence) gives CDR1 SEHNR and CDR2 FQNEAQ. Measured from the cysteine to the phenylalanine, the CDR3 is 13 residues long. The CDR3 DNA has 39 bases and is translated from base 1. The V and J ends are trimmed by 5 bases and 1 base, leaving 9 bases between them. To note about this clonotype: The antigen this receptor binds is unknown. No much larger clonotype is one base removed from it; base qualities were not supplied.

The sample was also reused in another study, on T cells expressing NK-cell markers. As that second study puts it: In sorted CD3+CD56+NKG2C+, CD3+CD56+NKG2C- and CD3+CD56-NKG2C+ T-cell subsets from about 8 donors, TCR beta-chain repertoires were profiled. Among the eight sequenced donors, only one was HCMV-seronegative, while the other seven were HCMV-seropositive. To restrict sorting to alphabetaTCR-expressing T cells, an anti-gammadeltaTCR antibody was added in several experiments. In a handful of donors, the dominant CD3+CD56+NKG2C+ clonotypes were found to rank among the top 10 CD8+ clonotypes and to make up about 1.0-7.5% of CD8+ T cells. Those dominant clonotypes were again the most abundant among CD3+CD56-NKG2C+ cells in a few donors, at about 25-60.1%. It remained unclear whether the expanded NKG2C-expressing T cell clones were specific for HCMV antigens. The study sequenced eight donors, all healthy volunteers chosen at random: three men and five women. HCMV-specific IgG was detected in serum with a commercial ELISA kit to determine HCMV serostatus. Reads were demultiplexed and grouped by UMI with MIGEC, and clonotypes were assembled and quantified with MiTCR. To exclude erroneous sequences, only TCR cDNA sequences supported by at least two reads were retained. The tcR package was used for downstream repertoire analysis, with clonotypes matched between fractions based on CDR3 nucleotide sequence plus V segment. VDJmatch was used to annotate antigen specificity against VDJdb, with one amino acid substitution in CDR3 permitted.

The sequenced sample was CD4+ T cells sorted from blood. This sequence was found in a woman aged 18-29 years in good health. The rearrangement combines TRBV7-9 with TRBJ2-7; the D gene is unclear. The encoded CDR3 is CASSATASYEQYF. The DNA reads TGTGCCAGCAGCGCAACAGCTTCCTACGAGCAGTACTTC. With the rest looked up from the reference TRBV7-9 and TRBJ2-7 genes rather than sequenced, the full variable domain is DTGVSQNPRHKITKRGQNVTFRCDPISEHNRLYWYRQTLGQGPEFLTYFQNEAQLEKSRLLSDRFSAERPKGSFSTLEIQRTEQGDSAMYLCASSATASYEQYFGPGTRLTVT.